What follows is one TCR beta chain and its context. Germline assignment: CDR1 MNHEY and CDR2 SMNVEV (reference sequence). The length of the CDR3 is 20 residues. Between the trimmed V and J ends, which lost 1 base and 2 bases, there was a span of 24 bases. The record originates from a study of blood T cell repertoires in COVID-19. Method: immunoSEQ multiplex PCR; TCRdb's copy keeps in-frame clones and lacks some. The sample consists of over 600,000 clones, 75% to 90% of them appearing once. This sequence joins TRBV27 and TRBJ1-5; D possibly corresponds to TRBD1 (5 bases). Sequencing was performed on peripheral blood. This sequence originates from a woman younger than 30 with acute or convalescent COVID-19. The CDR3: CASSLLSQGGFLGGNQPQHF. The CDR3 DNA follows: TGTGCCAGCAGTTTATTGTCCCAGGGAGGGTTTCTCGGGGGCAATCAGCCCCAGCATTTT.